This T cell receptor beta chain was captured by sequencing in a study of blood T cell repertoires in COVID-19. Study as a whole: Specimens from acute and convalescent COVID-19 originated in the United States, Italy and Spain. The cDNA or gDNA used as material had been derived from T cells, B-cell-depleted T cells, or PBMCs.

As processed by the authors: Quantification of nucleated cells was approximated via reference gene primer amplification. Only in-frame clones appear in the TCRdb table, and some are missing; sequencing was by immunoSEQ multiplex PCR. V, J and clone size are taken as reported in that table, and D and trimming were inferred from the DNA itself. The sample lists some 42,000 clones, about 88% seen once, with 2% to 2.5% in the top ten. V shed 5 bases, J shed 11 bases, and the junction held 9 bases outside the gene matches. The CDR3 spans 14 residues. Germline V gene sequence: CDR1 MNHEY, CDR2 SVGAGI. This TCR derives from a human donor in a cohort sampled during active COVID-19. V usage is TRBV6-5 and J usage is TRBJ1-1; 12 bases fit TRBD1. The sample consisted of peripheral blood. As DNA, the CDR3 is TGTGCCAGCAGTCGCCGGGACAGGGGGCGGGTGGCTTTCTTT. Its translation: CASSRRDRGRVAFF.